This is a list of T cell receptor beta chains from one sample in a study of graft-versus-host responses after intestinal transplantation. Profiling relied on immunoSEQ multiplex PCR, and the TCRdb table lists in-frame clones only, not all of them. The sample lists tens of thousands of clones, about 95% seen once, with around 0.21% in the top ten. These receptors' antigens are unknown. The sequencing used unstimulated CD8+ T cells sorted from spleen or lymph node cells, collected before transplant. Receptors originate from a human donor who was the organ donor for an intestinal transplant. CDR3s include the opening cysteine and the closing phenylalanine or tryptophan. The D gene is left open where the match is weak. Clone size is shown for a subset of rows, as once, few, many or a class of expanded clone.

abundance,j_gene,d_gene,v_gene,CDR3nt,CDR3aa
-,TRBJ1-4,-,TRBV9,TGTGCCAGCAGCCCGGACAGTGCAACTAATGAAAAACTGTTTTTT,CASSPDSATNEKLFF
few,TRBJ2-7,-,TRBV21-1,TGTGCCAGCAGCAAAGCGCCATGGACTAGCGACTACGAGCAGTACTTC,CASSKAPWTSDYEQYF
-,TRBJ2-3,TRBD1,TRBV7-8,TGTGCCAGCAGCTACGCGGGACAGGGCACAGATACGCAGTATTTT,CASSYAGQGTDTQYF
-,TRBJ1-6,-,TRBV11-2,TGTGCCAGCCGGGACCTTAATTCACCCCTCCACTTT,CASRDLNSPLHF
-,TRBJ2-2,-,TRBV4-3,TGCGCCAGCAGGTCGGGACTGAACACCGGGGAGCTGTTTTTT,CASRSGLNTGELFF
-,TRBJ1-5,-,TRBV28,TGTGCCAGCCACCCCCGAACAGGACATCAGCCCCAGCATTTT,CASHPRTGHQPQHF
-,TRBJ2-1,TRBD2,TRBV11-3,TGTGCCAGCAGCTTAGATTCCGGACTAGCCTACAATGAGCAGTTCTTC,CASSLDSGLAYNEQFF
-,TRBJ2-1,TRBD2,TRBV10-3,TGTGCCATCAGTGAACTAGCGGGGACGAGCTCCTACAATGAGCAGTTCTTC,CAISELAGTSSYNEQFF
-,TRBJ2-7,-,TRBV29-1,TGCAGCGTTTGGGATGCAGGGAGCTCCTACGGGCAGTACTTC,CSVWDAGSSYGQYF
-,TRBJ2-3,-,TRBV7-9,TGTGCCAGCCTAGGAGGGACAGATACGCAGTATTTT,CASLGGTDTQYF
once,TRBJ1-1,TRBD1,TRBV19,TGTGCCAGTAGTTCCGGACAGGGTGGAGATGAAGCTTTCTTT,CASSSGQGGDEAFF
-,TRBJ1-5,-,TRBV7-3,TGTGCCAGCAGCCGTACAGTTGGTCAGCCCCAGCATTTT,CASSRTVGQPQHF
-,TRBJ1-1,-,TRBV19,TGTGCCAGTAGTATATCGGCAAACACTGAAGCTTTCTTT,CASSISANTEAFF
-,TRBJ1-5,-,TRBV2,TGTGCCAGCAGTGAGAGGTTGGAGGGCGGGCAGCCCCAGCATTTT,CASSERLEGGQPQHF
once,TRBJ2-7,TRBD1,TRBV5-6,TGTGCCAGCAGCATGATGACAGGGAACTCCTACGAGCAGTACTTC,CASSMMTGNSYEQYF
-,TRBJ2-1,TRBD2,TRBV30,TGTGCCTGGAGTACAAGCGGGGGCCATGAGCAGTTCTTC,CAWSTSGGHEQFF
-,TRBJ1-2,-,TRBV28,TGTGCCAGCAGTTTTGTCCCAGGGGCCGCCAAGGAGTTGAGTAGGGAAGCTAACTATGGCTACACCTTC,CASSFVPGAAKELSREANYGYTF
-,TRBJ1-4,-,TRBV29-1,TGCAGCGTTGAACTTTCCGTAGGGGGGTATGAAAAACTGTTTTTT,CSVELSVGGYEKLFF